These T cell receptor beta chains were read from a single sample in a study of blood T cell repertoires in COVID-19. Generated by immunoSEQ multiplex PCR, the TCRdb table keeps only in-frame clones and is missing some. This sample carries some 58,000 clones, 88% of them seen once, and the ten largest clones take approximately 3.5%. Sequencing was performed on peripheral blood. The source is a human donor in a cohort sampled during active COVID-19. CDR3s include the opening cysteine and the closing phenylalanine or tryptophan. The D gene is left open where the match is weak. Size tells how often a clone was seen (once, few, many) or the class of an expanded clone, and some rows leave it out.

clone_size: few
cdr3_length: 13
d_call: -
j_call: TRBJ1-1
v_call: TRBV5-1
cdr3_nt: TGCGCCAGCAGCTTAAGAGGGGGTACTGAAGCTTTCTTT
cdr3_aa: CASSLRGGTEAFF

clone_size: -
cdr3_length: 13
d_call: TRBD1
j_call: TRBJ1-5
v_call: TRBV30
cdr3_nt: TGTGCCTGGAGTGTTACAGGGGGTCAGCCCCAGCATTTT
cdr3_aa: CAWSVTGGQPQHF

clone_size: -
cdr3_length: 13
d_call: -
j_call: TRBJ2-1
v_call: TRBV2
cdr3_nt: TGTGCCAGCAGGAGACTCCTGACCAATGAGCAGTTCTTC
cdr3_aa: CASRRLLTNEQFF

clone_size: -
cdr3_length: 14
d_call: TRBD2
j_call: TRBJ2-3
v_call: TRBV6-5
cdr3_nt: TGTGCCAGCAGTATACTAGCGGGAGTAGGTACGCAGTATTTT
cdr3_aa: CASSILAGVGTQYF

clone_size: -
cdr3_length: 14
d_call: -
j_call: TRBJ2-3
v_call: TRBV10-1
cdr3_nt: TGCGCCAGCAGTGAGGCGGGAATGGCAGATACGCAGTATTTT
cdr3_aa: CASSEAGMADTQYF

clone_size: -
cdr3_length: 12
d_call: -
j_call: TRBJ2-5
v_call: TRBV3-1/TRBV3-2
cdr3_nt: TGTGCCAGCAGCCAAAGAGCGGAGACCCAGTACTTC
cdr3_aa: CASSQRAETQYF

clone_size: -
cdr3_length: 13
d_call: -
j_call: TRBJ1-2
v_call: TRBV5-1
cdr3_nt: TGCGCCAGCAGCCCGACAGGAAACTATGGCTACACCTTC
cdr3_aa: CASSPTGNYGYTF

clone_size: -
cdr3_length: 16
d_call: TRBD2
j_call: TRBJ2-3
v_call: TRBV7-9
cdr3_nt: TGTGCCAGCAGCCTACTAGCGGGCGGGGGCACAGATACGCAGTATTTT
cdr3_aa: CASSLLAGGGTDTQYF

clone_size: -
cdr3_length: 16
d_call: TRBD2
j_call: TRBJ2-1
v_call: TRBV6-2/TRBV6-3
cdr3_nt: TGTGCCAGCAGTCGCGACACTAGCGGGAGGGCCCCTGAGCAGTTCTTC
cdr3_aa: CASSRDTSGRAPEQFF

clone_size: -
cdr3_length: 17
d_call: TRBD2
j_call: TRBJ2-3
v_call: TRBV19
cdr3_nt: TGTGCCAGTAGTATGACTAGCGGGGGGCCCCTCGCAGATACGCAGTATTTT
cdr3_aa: CASSMTSGGPLADTQYF